The entry below describes one T cell receptor beta chain. The clone's antigen remains unknown. No qualities accompany the bases; no much larger clone lies one base away. Collaborating institutions collected whole blood in K2EDTA tubes following their own protocols. For TCRbeta analysis, collaborator samples were shipped as frozen whole blood, as isolated PBMCs, or as DNA extracted from either sample type. The record originates from a study of blood T cell repertoires in COVID-19 (dated by TCRdb to 2018 to 2021). About the investigation overall: Samples covering the acute and convalescent phases of COVID-19 were provided by collaborators in the United States, Italy and Spain. The dataset comprised deeply sampled blood TCRbeta repertoires from subjects exposed to, actively infected with, or recovered from COVID-19. HLA class I and class II types, where available, came from metadata supplied by the sample provider rather than from assay-based typing. The samples were drawn from the first 160 participants of the ongoing ImmuneRACE study and from 1,254 subjects provided by 6 global collaborators. Nearly every sample came with metadata listing a de-identified subject ID, COVID-19 status, age in years and sex. The repertoires were made available in a free public database intended to serve as a resource for research on the immune response to SARS-CoV-2. The prospective study material was composed of cDNA or gDNA derived from T cells, B-cell-depleted T cells, or PBMCs.

V loses 5 bases of germline sequence and J loses 4 bases, and the interval between the two ends is 15 bases. Based on the germline V gene, the CDR1 and CDR2 sequences are LGHNT and FRNRAP. The CDR3 contains 15 residues, cysteine and phenylalanine counted. Only the CDR3 DNA stays, 45 bases, in frame from base 1. General study outcomes and caveats: How much clinical and demographic metadata was included differed by source and by participant, and the metadata was provided uncurated.

TCRbeta CDR3 regions were amplified from genomic DNA using the immunoSEQ Assay, a bias-controlled multiplex PCR. The study's own analysis went as follows. The number of nucleated cells in each sample was estimated from the amplification of reference gene primers within the assay. Sequence reads were collapsed and filtered to measure the absolute abundance of every unique TCRbeta CDR3 rearrangement. For each sample, productive Simpson clonality was calculated as the square root of Simpson's diversity index over productive rearrangements. In TCRdb, the immuneACCESS table is reduced to in-frame sequences with V and J assigned. These tables do not hold every clone; where another copy was compared, an unresolved V gene accounts for under half, and the others remain unexplained. Clone size and the V and J calls come from that table; the DNA yielded D and trimming. The sample data list around 77,000 clones, and about 70% of these were observed just once. The ten largest clones represent over 25% of the sample.

The sample consisted of peripheral blood. The source of this sequence is an elderly woman with active or convalescent COVID-19. Rearrangement joined TRBV12-5 to TRBJ1-5, with TRBD1 as a weak D call on 6 bases. The nucleotides read TGTGCTAGTGGTGCAACAGGGCTACAGAATCAGCCCCAGCATTTT. This encodes CASGATGLQNQPQHF.